The rows below give T cell receptor beta chains drawn from one sample of a study of monozygotic twins with inflammatory bowel disease. Following a re-call of the 5' RACE reads, TCRdb has one entry per CDR3 protein and lacks DNA. This sample's clone table lists just over 300,000 distinct CDR3 sequences. Sequencing used blood. The receptors here all came from a human donor with ulcerative colitis or Crohn's disease, or a healthy co-twin of an affected twin (not recorded which). The CDR3 runs from the conserved cysteine through the conserved F or W.

J gene,V gene,CDR3 length,CDR3 protein
TRBJ2-3,TRBV7-3,14,CASSLSGGHDTQYF
TRBJ1-4,TRBV19,14,CATQSTAQNEKLFF
TRBJ1-4,TRBV20-1,15,CSATRTSASNEKLFF
TRBJ2-2,TRBV5-5,15,CASSLGGLGTGELFF
TRBJ1-5,TRBV5-1,16,CASSLGVIESNQPQHF
TRBJ2-5,TRBV7-2,15,CASSSRLAVQETQYF
TRBJ2-6,TRBV5-1,16,CASSSSGTGGANVLTF
TRBJ2-2,TRBV20-1,13,CSAGGRVTGELFF
TRBJ2-1,TRBV11-1,18,CATRVGLAIMGSYNEQFF
TRBJ1-5,TRBV2,14,CASSVERASQPQHF
TRBJ2-7,TRBV6-1,14,CASSVPGQGDEQYF
TRBJ2-5,TRBV20-1,15,CSAEIGGISTETQYF
TRBJ2-7,TRBV10-3,13,CAINKGGDYEQYF
TRBJ2-7,TRBV5-4,13,CASSGGLAREQYF
TRBJ1-3,TRBV20-1,15,CSAREAGRQGNTIYF
TRBJ1-1,TRBV6-2/TRBV6-3,13,CASSGVINTEAFF
TRBJ2-3,TRBV3-1,12,CASSQRKDTQYF
TRBJ2-4,TRBV6-2/TRBV6-3,15,CASSSPGLGGNIQYF
TRBJ2-5,TRBV6-4,17,CASSDSPTGGQEETQYF
TRBJ2-5,TRBV20-1,14,CSAREPGGRETQYF
TRBJ2-5,TRBV27,15,CASSRLVTSGETQYF
TRBJ2-2,TRBV6-5,16,CASSYSGVGDPGELFF
TRBJ2-6,TRBV5-1,17,CASSLTTGFDGANVLTF
TRBJ2-1,TRBV19,16,CASSPLGSGKDNEQFF
TRBJ1-6,TRBV5-6,14,CASRNGRTNSPLHF
TRBJ2-2,TRBV6-2/TRBV6-3,16,CASIWSGGINTGELFF
TRBJ2-1,TRBV4-2,18,CASSALERGLAGIGEQFF
TRBJ2-5,TRBV7-2,15,CASSLGGSGVGTQYF
TRBJ2-3,TRBV2,15,CASCRDMGNTDTQYF
TRBJ2-2,TRBV28,13,CASSIEGTGELFF
TRBJ1-1,TRBV10-2,14,CASSEGWAAVGAFF
TRBJ2-5,TRBV7-2,17,CASSLGVTASGRETQYF
TRBJ2-7,TRBV7-2,15,CASSLSSAGGYEQYF
TRBJ1-2,TRBV12-3/TRBV12-4,15,CASSLIGGGNYGYTF
TRBJ2-7,TRBV7-2,14,CASSTTGTGDEQYF
TRBJ1-5,TRBV11-2,19,CASSLGQGQLYYSNQPQHF
TRBJ2-5,TRBV11-1,19,CASSLRPGTSGGIQETQYF
TRBJ2-7,TRBV7-9,16,CASSFGPRDSSYEQYF
TRBJ2-1,TRBV20-1,14,CSARGPRSYNEQFF
TRBJ2-5,TRBV7-2,12,CASSSQGETQYF
TRBJ2-6,TRBV27,17,CASSFSTGRSGANVLTF
TRBJ2-7,TRBV7-2,17,CASSFYRLAGEAYEQYF
TRBJ2-1,TRBV7-2,16,CASSLISGGAGDEQFF
TRBJ1-2,TRBV5-6,13,CASSGRGNYGYTF
TRBJ2-4,TRBV21-1,16,CASSTQGFSTKNIQYF
TRBJ2-2,TRBV5-1,16,CASSSRSGPNTGELFF
TRBJ2-1,TRBV12-3/TRBV12-4,15,CASSTPSGNYNEQFF
TRBJ2-2,TRBV9,14,CASSVEGVTGELFF